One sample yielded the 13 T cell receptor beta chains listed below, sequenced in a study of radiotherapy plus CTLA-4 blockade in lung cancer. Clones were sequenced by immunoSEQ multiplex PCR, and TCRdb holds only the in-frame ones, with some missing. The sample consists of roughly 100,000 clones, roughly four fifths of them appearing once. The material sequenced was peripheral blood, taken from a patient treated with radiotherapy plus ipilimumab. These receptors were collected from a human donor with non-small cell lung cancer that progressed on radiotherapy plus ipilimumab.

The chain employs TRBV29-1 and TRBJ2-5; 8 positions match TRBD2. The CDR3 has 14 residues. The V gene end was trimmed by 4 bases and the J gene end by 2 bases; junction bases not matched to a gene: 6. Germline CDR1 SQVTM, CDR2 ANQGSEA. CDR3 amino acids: CSVVPLAVQETQYF. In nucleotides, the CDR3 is TGCAGCGTTGTCCCACTAGCGGTACAAGAGACCCAGTACTTC.

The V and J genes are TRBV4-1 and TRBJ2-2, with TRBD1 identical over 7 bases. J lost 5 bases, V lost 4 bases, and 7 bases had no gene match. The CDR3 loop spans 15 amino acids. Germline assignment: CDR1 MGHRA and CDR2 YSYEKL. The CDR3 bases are TGCGCCAGCAGCCCCGGGACAGATGGGACCGGGGAGCTGTTTTTT. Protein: CASSPGTDGTGELFF.

CDR3 nucleotides: TGTGCCAGCAGCCCACATCTGGGACTCTACACCGGGGAGCTGTTTTTT. Protein product: CASSPHLGLYTGELFF. The chain uses TRBV7-2 and TRBJ2-2; weak D call: TRBD2 (6 bases). The length of the CDR3 is 16 residues. The germline CDR1 and CDR2 sequences are SGHTA and FQGNSA. The V end lost 5 bases, the J end lost 3 bases, and 16 bases lay between the germline ends.

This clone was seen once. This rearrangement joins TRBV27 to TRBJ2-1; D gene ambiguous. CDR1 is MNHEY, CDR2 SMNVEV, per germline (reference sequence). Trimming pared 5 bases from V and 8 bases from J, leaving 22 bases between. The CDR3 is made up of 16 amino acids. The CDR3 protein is CASSPERPNVLDEQFF. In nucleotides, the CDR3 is TGTGCCAGCAGTCCAGAGAGGCCGAACGTCCTTGATGAGCAGTTCTTC.

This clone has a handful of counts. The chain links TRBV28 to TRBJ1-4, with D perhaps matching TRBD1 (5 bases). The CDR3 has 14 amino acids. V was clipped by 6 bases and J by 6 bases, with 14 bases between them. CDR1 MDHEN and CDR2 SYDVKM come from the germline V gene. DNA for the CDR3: TGTGCCAGCAGCCCACTTCGGGGCGATGAAAAACTGTTTTTT. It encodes CASSPLRGDEKLFF.

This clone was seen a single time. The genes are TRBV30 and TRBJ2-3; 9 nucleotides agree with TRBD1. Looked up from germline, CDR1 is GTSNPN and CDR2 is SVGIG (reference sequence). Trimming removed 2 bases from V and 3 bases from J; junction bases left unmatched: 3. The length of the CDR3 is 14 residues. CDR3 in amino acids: CAWSRGQGTDTQYF. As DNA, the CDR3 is TGTGCCTGGAGTAGGGGACAGGGAACAGATACGCAGTATTTT.

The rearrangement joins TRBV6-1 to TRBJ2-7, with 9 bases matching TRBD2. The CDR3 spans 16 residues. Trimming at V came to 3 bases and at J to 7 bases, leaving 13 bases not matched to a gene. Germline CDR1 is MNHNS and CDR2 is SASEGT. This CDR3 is CASSEFWAGGPYEQYF. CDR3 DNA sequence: TGTGCCAGCAGTGAGTTTTGGGCGGGAGGGCCTTATGAGCAGTACTTC.

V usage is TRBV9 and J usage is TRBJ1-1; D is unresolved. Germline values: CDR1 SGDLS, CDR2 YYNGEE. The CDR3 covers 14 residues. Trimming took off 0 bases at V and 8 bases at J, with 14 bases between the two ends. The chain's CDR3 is CASSVVGSAPEAFF. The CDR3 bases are TGTGCCAGCAGCGTAGTGGGCAGCGCTCCCGAAGCTTTCTTT.

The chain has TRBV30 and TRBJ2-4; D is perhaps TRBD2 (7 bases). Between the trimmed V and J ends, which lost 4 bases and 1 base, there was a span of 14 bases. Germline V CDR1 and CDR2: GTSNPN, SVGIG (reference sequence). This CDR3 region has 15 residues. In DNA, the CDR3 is TGTGCCTGGACACGTCGGGGGGCGGCCAAAAACATTCAGTACTTC. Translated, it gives CAWTRRGAAKNIQYF.

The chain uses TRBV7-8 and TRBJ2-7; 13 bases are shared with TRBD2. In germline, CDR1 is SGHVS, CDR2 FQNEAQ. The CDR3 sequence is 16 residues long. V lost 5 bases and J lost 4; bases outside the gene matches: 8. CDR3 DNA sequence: TGTGCCAGCAGCCCAGGACTAGCGGGAGACTTATACGAGCAGTACTTC. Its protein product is CASSPGLAGDLYEQYF.

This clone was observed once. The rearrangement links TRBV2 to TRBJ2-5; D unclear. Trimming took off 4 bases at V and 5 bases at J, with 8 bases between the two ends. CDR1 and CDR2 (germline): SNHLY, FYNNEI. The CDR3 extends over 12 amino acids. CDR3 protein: CASSVMRETQYF. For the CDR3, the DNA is TGTGCCAGCAGTGTGATGAGGGAGACCCAGTACTTC.

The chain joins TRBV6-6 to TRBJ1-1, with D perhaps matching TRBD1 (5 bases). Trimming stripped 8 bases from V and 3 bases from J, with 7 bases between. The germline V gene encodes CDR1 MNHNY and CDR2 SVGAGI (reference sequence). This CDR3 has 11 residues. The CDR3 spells CASGGDTEAFF. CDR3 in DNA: TGTGCCAGCGGGGGGGACACTGAAGCTTTCTTT.

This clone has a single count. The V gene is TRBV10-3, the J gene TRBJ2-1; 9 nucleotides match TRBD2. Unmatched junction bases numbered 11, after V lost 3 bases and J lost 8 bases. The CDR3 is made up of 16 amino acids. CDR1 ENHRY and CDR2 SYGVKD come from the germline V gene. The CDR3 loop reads CAISELAGPGRDEQFF. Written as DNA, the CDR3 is TGTGCCATCAGTGAACTAGCGGGTCCCGGACGGGATGAGCAGTTCTTC.